The clone carrying this T cell receptor beta chain was recorded at least ten times. Its antigen is not identified. Stable hyperthyroidism: no ophthalmopathy progression over 18 months of follow-up. Hyperthyroidism in the patients, aged 18 to 65, was newly diagnosed and under 2 months in duration. Orbital computed tomography and thyroid ultrasound, together with serum TRAb and thyroxine and clinical symptoms, were used for diagnoses. This specimen belongs to a study of T cells in Graves' hyperthyroidism and ophthalmopathy. Findings of the study overall: Peripheral blood also featured most of the thyroid clonotypes expanded above 0.001.

RNA transcripts were the template for amplifying TCR beta CDR3 regions. HTBI primers were the set used in a first-round RT-PCR of the TCR CDR3. TCRdb independently ran MiXCR on the multiplex PCR reads; one entry per CDR3 protein. The sample shows about 560,000 distinct CDR3 sequences, about 43% of them seen only once. The CDR3 runs to 13 residues. In germline, CDR1 is SQVTM, CDR2 ANQGSEA. V was trimmed by 2 bases and J by 0 bases, leaving 6 bases between them. This receptor was obtained from a woman in her late teens or twenties with Graves' hyperthyroidism. J is TRBJ2-3 and V is TRBV29-1; no reliable D call. Material for sequencing was peripheral blood or thyroid tissue (not recorded which). CDR3 residues: CSVELVSTDTQYF. The CDR3 DNA follows: TGCAGCGTTGAATTGGTCAGCACAGATACGCAGTATTTT.